A single T cell receptor (beta chain) is shown here with its context. The J segment lost 1 base and the V segment lost 0 bases, leaving 7 bases of the junction unmatched. The CDR3 has 17 amino acids. The V gene's germline CDR1 is SGHNT and CDR2 YYREEE (reference sequence). This entry comes from a study of cytotoxic CD8 clonotypes in ibrutinib-treated CLL. Profiling relied on immunoSEQ multiplex PCR, and the TCRdb table lists in-frame clones only, not all of them. The repertoire includes hundreds of thousands of clones, roughly 70% of them detected once, and roughly 6.3% sits in the top ten. The material sequenced was PBMCs, taken after 36 months of ibrutinib treatment. This chain uses TRBV5-4 with TRBJ2-3; 8 bases are shared with TRBD2. The clonotype was recovered from a human donor with chronic lymphocytic leukemia. The DNA for the CDR3 is TGTGCCAGCAGCTTGGCTTCTTGGCGGGAGGGCACAGATACGCAGTATTTT. Protein sequence: CASSLASWREGTDTQYF.